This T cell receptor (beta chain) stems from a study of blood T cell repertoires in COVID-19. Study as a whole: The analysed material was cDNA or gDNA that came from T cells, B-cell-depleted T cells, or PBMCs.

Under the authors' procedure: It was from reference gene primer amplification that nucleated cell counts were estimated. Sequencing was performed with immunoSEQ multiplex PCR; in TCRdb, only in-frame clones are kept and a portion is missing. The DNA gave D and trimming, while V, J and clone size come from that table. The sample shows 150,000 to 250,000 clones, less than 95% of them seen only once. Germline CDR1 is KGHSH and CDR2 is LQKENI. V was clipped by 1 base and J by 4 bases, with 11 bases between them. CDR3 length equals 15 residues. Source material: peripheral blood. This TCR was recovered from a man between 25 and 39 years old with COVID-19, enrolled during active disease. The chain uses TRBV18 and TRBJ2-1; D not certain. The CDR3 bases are TGTGCCAGCTCACCACAGACACCTTCTTACAATGAGCAGTTCTTC. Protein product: CASSPQTPSYNEQFF.